The rows below give T cell receptor beta chains drawn from one sample of a study of CD8+ T cells in alopecia areata. Repertoires were generated with immunoSEQ multiplex PCR, while TCRdb's copy carries only in-frame clones and drops some. In the table there are roughly 200,000 clones, roughly 60% of which are singletons. Material: CD4+ T cells sorted from blood, obtained at week 0. The receptor set was obtained from a human donor with alopecia areata. Both conserved end residues are part of each CDR3. D genes are given only for firm matches. Size values are once, few and many counts, or a class for expanded clones, and some rows have none.

J	D	V	size	CDR3	DNA
TRBJ2-5	TRBD2	TRBV5-6	-	CASSPSTSGVYGETQYF	TGTGCCAGCAGCCCTTCGACTAGCGGGGTTTATGGGGAGACCCAGTACTTC
TRBJ2-7	TRBD1	TRBV29-1	few	CSVDFGQGPEQYF	TGCAGCGTTGACTTCGGACAGGGCCCCGAGCAGTACTTC
TRBJ1-2	-	TRBV5-6	few	CASSSGPSNYGYTF	TGTGCCAGCAGCTCCGGGCCTTCTAACTATGGCTACACCTTC
TRBJ1-1	TRBD1	TRBV5-1	-	CASSGTGDTEAFF	TGCGCCAGCAGCGGAACAGGGGACACTGAAGCTTTCTTT
TRBJ2-7	-	TRBV29-1	few	CSVGRGEYEQYF	TGCAGCGTTGGAAGGGGTGAATACGAGCAGTACTTC
TRBJ1-5	-	TRBV13	-	CASSLGVNQPQHF	TGTGCCAGCAGCTTGGGTGTCAATCAGCCCCAGCATTTT
TRBJ2-7	-	TRBV10-3	-	CAISEPGRDGTYEQYF	TGTGCCATCAGTGAGCCGGGCAGGGACGGTACCTACGAGCAGTACTTC
TRBJ2-6	TRBD1	TRBV2	-	CANPGQISGANVLTF	TGTGCCAACCCGGGACAGATCTCTGGGGCCAACGTCCTGACTTTC
TRBJ2-1	-	TRBV29-1	-	CSVTTTLLRGDNEQFF	TGCAGCGTTACTACTACCCTCTTACGGGGTGACAATGAGCAGTTCTTC
TRBJ1-2	TRBD1	TRBV5-5	-	CASSFSDGQGTYGYTF	TGTGCCAGCAGCTTTTCCGACGGACAGGGGACGTATGGCTACACCTTC
TRBJ1-2	-	TRBV30	-	CAWLHRSYDYGYTF	TGTGCCTGGCTGCACAGGTCGTACGACTATGGCTACACCTTC
TRBJ1-4	-	TRBV30	-	CAWSVPRGYNEKLFF	TGTGCCTGGAGTGTACCGAGGGGCTACAATGAAAAACTGTTTTTT
TRBJ2-6	TRBD1	TRBV30	-	CAWSVREAGGSGANVLTF	TGTGCCTGGAGTGTACGTGAGGCAGGGGGCTCTGGGGCCAACGTCCTGACTTTC
TRBJ1-1	-	TRBV10-3	-	CAISLALGNTEAFF	TGTGCCATCAGCCTGGCTTTAGGGAACACTGAAGCTTTCTTT